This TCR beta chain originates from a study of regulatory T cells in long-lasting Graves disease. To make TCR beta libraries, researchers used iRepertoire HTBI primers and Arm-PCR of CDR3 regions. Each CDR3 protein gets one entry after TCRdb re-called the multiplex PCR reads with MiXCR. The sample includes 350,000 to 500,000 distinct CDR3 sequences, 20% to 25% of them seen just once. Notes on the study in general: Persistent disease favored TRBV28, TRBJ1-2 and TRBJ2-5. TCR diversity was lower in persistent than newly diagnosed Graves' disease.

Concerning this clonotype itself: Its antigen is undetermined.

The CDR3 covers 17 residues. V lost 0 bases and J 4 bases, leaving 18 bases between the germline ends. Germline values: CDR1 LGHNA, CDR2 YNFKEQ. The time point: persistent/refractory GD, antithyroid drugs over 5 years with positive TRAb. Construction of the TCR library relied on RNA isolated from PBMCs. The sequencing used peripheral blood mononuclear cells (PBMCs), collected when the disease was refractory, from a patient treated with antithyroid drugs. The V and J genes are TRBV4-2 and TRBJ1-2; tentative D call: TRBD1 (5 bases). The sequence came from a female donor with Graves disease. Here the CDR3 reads CASSQDEERGLVYGYTF. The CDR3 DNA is TGTGCCAGCAGCCAAGATGAGGAGCGGGGACTTGTCTATGGCTACACCTTC.